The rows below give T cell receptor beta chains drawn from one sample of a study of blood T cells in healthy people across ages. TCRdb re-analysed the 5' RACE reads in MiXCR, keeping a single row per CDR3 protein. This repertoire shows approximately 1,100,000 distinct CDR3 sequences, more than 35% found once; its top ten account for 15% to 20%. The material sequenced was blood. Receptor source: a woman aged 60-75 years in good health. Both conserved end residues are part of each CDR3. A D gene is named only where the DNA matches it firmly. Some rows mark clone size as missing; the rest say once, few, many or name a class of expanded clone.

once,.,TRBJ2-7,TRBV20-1,TGCAGTCAGAGACCGCAGCGCTACAATGAGCAGTACTTC,CSQRPQRYNEQYF
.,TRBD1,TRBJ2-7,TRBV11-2,TGTGCCAGCAGCTTCGACGGGGACAGCCGGACCTACGAGCAGTACTTC,CASSFDGDSRTYEQYF
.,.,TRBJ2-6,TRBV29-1,TGCAGCGTTGAAGATTTCCGAAGGGGGACGGGGGCTGGGGCCAACGTCCTGACTTTC,CSVEDFRRGTGAGANVLTF
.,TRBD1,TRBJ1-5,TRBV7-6,TGTGCCAGCAGCCCGGACAGGGAAAATCAGCCCCAGCATTTT,CASSPDRENQPQHF
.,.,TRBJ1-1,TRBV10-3,TGTGCCATCAGTGAGCCGGGACCGGGCACTGAAGCTTTCTTT,CAISEPGPGTEAFF
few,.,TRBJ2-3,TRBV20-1,TGCAGTGCTAGAGATCGAGCAGGCACAGATACGCAGTATTTT,CSARDRAGTDTQYF
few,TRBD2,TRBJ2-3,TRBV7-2,TGTGCCAGCAGCATCCAACCGGGACTATCTGCCGTTACAGATACGCAGTATTTT,CASSIQPGLSAVTDTQYF
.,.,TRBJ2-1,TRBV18,TGTGCCAGCTCACTCGGCGCCTTCACTGATGAGCAGTTCTTC,CASSLGAFTDEQFF
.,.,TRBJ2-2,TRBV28,TGTGCCAGCAGTTTACCCGGGACCGCCGGGGAGCTGTTTTTT,CASSLPGTAGELFF
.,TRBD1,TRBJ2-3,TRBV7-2,TGTGCCAGCAGCTCCGACAGGGGGTACGCAGATACGCAGTATTTT,CASSSDRGYADTQYF
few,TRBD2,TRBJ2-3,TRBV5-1,TGCGCCAGCAGCCGGGGGCTGACTAGCGGGAGTGAGACAGATACGCAGTATTTT,CASSRGLTSGSETDTQYF
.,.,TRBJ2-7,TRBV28,TGTGCCAGCAGCCCCCGGAGAAGGGCTTACGAGCAGTACTTC,CASSPRRRAYEQYF
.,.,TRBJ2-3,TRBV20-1,TGCAGTGCTAGGGGGTACGGAGATACGCAGTATTTT,CSARGYGDTQYF
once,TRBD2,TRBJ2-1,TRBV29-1,TGCGGCGTTCCGGGACTAGCGATTAGGGATGAGCAGTTCTTC,CGVPGLAIRDEQFF
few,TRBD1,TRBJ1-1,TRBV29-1,TGCAGCGCCGAGACAGGGACGAACACTGAAGCTTTCTTT,CSAETGTNTEAFF
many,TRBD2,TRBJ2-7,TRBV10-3,TGTGCCACCCGGACTAGCGGGTTCTCCTACGAGCAGTACTTC,CATRTSGFSYEQYF
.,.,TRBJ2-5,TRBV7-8,TGTGCCAGCAGCCCCTTACGCCAAGAGACCCAGTACTTC,CASSPLRQETQYF
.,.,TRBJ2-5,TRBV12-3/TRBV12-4,TGTGCCAGCAGTTTAATCGGGGGCTCCCAAGAGACCCAGTACTTC,CASSLIGGSQETQYF
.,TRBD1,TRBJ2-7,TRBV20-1,TGCAGTGCCCCGGGGGGACAGGGCAACTACGAGCAGTACTTC,CSAPGGQGNYEQYF
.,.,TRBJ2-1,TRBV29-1,TGCAGCGTTGTGACGATGGGGGATAACAATGAGCAGTTCTTC,CSVVTMGDNNEQFF
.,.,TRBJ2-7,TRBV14,TGTGCCAGCAGCGTATTGTCTTACGGGAGAGACGAGCAGTACTTC,CASSVLSYGRDEQYF
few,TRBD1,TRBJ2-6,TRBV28,TGTGCCAGCAGTGTGACAGGGGGCTCTGGGGCCAACGTCCTGACTTTC,CASSVTGGSGANVLTF
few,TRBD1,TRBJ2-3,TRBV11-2,TGTGCCAGCAGCTTAGGGGACAGGGCGGGTGGAACGCAGTATTTT,CASSLGDRAGGTQYF
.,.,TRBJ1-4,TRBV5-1,TGCGCCAGCAGCTTGGACAGATGGGGGGCGGCGGTTAATAATGAAAAACTGTTTTTT,CASSLDRWGAAVNNEKLFF
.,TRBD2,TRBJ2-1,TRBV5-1,TGCGCCAGCAGTGAGGGGACTAGCGGCCTCAATGAGCAGTTCTTC,CASSEGTSGLNEQFF
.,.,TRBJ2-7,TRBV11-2,TGTGCCAGCAGCCGTTGGGCCTCATGGTATGTCTACGAGCAGTACTTC,CASSRWASWYVYEQYF
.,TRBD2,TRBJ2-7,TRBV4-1,TGCGTCAGCAGCCAAGTATGGTTGGGACTAGCGGGATCTGGATACGAGCAGTACTTC,CVSSQVWLGLAGSGYEQYF
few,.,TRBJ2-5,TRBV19,TGTGCCAGTAGTATAGGAGGCCCAACGAAAGAGACCCAGTACTTC,CASSIGGPTKETQYF
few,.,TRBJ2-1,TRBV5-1,TGCGCCAGCAGCTTGGAACAGTACTACAATGAGCAGTTCTTC,CASSLEQYYNEQFF
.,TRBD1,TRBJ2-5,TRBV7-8,TGTGCCAGCAGCTTAGAGCCGGGACAGAGGAAAAATGAGCAGTACTTC,CASSLEPGQRKNEQYF
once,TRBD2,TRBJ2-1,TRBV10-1,TGCGCCAGCAGTGAGTCGCCAGCGGGAGGGTTCTACAATGAGCAGTTCTTC,CASSESPAGGFYNEQFF
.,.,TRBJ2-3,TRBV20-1,TGCAGTGCTAGAGCCCCCCAGGCTAGCACAGATACGCAGTATTTT,CSARAPQASTDTQYF
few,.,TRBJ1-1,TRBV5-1,TGCGCCAGCAGCTTGGAAGGGGGTCGTACTGAAGCTTTCTTT,CASSLEGGRTEAFF
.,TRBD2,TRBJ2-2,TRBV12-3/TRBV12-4,TGTGCCAGCAGACCTCTAGCGGGAGGGCCCACCGGGGAGCCGTTTTTT,CASRPLAGGPTGEPFF
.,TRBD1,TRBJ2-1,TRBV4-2,TGTACCAGCAGCCAAGAACAGACAGGGGTTTACGATGAGCAGTTCTTC,CTSSQEQTGVYDEQFF
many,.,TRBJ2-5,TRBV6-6,TGTGCCAGCAGCCCACCAGGGGAAGAGCAGTACTTC,CASSPPGEEQYF
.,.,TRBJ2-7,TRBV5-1,TGCGCCAGCAGCTCAACCGGGACGCAAGCAGCCGAGCAGTACTTC,CASSSTGTQAAEQYF
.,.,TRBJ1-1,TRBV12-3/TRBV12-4,TGTGCCAGCAGTTTAGCCAGCCGGGGAATGAACACTGAAGCTTTCTTT,CASSLASRGMNTEAFF
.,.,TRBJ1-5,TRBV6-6,TGTGCCAGCAGTTATTATTCCGATAGCAATCAGCCCCAGCATTTT,CASSYYSDSNQPQHF
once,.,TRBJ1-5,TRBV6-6,TGTGCCAGCAGAGAGGGGGTGAAGCCCCAGCATTTT,CASREGVKPQHF
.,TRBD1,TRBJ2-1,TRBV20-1,TGCAGTGCTCCTCCCTCCGACAGGGCCCATGAGCAGTTCTTC,CSAPPSDRAHEQFF
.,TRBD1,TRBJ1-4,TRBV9,TGTGCCAGCAGCGGGGGGACAGCGATGGGGGAAAAACTGTTTTTT,CASSGGTAMGEKLFF
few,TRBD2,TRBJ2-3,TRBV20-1,TGCAGTGGCGGACTAGCGGAAAAGGGGGATACGCAGTATTTT,CSGGLAEKGDTQYF
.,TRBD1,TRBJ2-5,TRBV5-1,TGCGCCAGCAGCCACAATACAGGGGAGCAAGAGACCCAGTACTTC,CASSHNTGEQETQYF
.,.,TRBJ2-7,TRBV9,TGTGCCAGCAGCCCAACGGGAGCTCTCGAGCAGTACTTC,CASSPTGALEQYF
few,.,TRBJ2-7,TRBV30,TGTGCCTGGAGGGGAGCCTACGAGCAGTACTTC,CAWRGAYEQYF
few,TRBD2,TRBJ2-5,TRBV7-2,TGTGCCAGCAGCTTCGGGCTAGCGGTACGCGGGCAGTACTTC,CASSFGLAVRGQYF
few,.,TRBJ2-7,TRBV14,TGTGCCAGCAGCCGGGGGGCCACCACCTACGAGCAGTACTTC,CASSRGATTYEQYF
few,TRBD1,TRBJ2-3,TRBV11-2,TGTGCCAGCAGCTTGATCCTCGCAGGGGGCTCAGATACGCAGTATTTT,CASSLILAGGSDTQYF
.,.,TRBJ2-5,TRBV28,TGTGCCAGCGTGATATCAGGGGTGGAGACCCAGTACTTC,CASVISGVETQYF
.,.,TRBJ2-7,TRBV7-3,TGTGCCAGCAGCTTAAAGGGGTCCTACGAGCAGTACTTC,CASSLKGSYEQYF